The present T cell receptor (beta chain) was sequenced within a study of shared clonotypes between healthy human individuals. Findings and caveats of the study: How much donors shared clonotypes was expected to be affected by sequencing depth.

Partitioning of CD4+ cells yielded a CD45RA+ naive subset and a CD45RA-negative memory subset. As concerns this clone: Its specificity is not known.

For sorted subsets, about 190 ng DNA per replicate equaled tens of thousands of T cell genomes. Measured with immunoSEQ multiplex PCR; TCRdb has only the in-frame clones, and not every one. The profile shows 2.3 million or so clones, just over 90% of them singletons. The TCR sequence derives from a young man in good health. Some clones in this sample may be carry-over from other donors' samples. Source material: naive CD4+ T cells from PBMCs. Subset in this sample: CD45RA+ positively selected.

As DNA, the CDR3 is TGTGCCAGCAGCTTCTTATGGGGACTTACTGTTGCAGATACGCAGTATTTT. It encodes CASSFLWGLTVADTQYF. V gene TRBV7-2 combines with J gene TRBJ2-3, with D tentatively TRBD2 (6 bases). Per the germline V gene, CDR1 is SGHTA and CDR2 is FQGNSA. Trimming stripped 3 bases from V and 4 bases from J, with 20 bases between. CDR3 size: 17 residues.